Following are 3 T cell receptor beta chains from one sample sequenced in a study of CD8+ T cells in alopecia areata. RNA extraction was followed by reverse transcription into cDNA, which acted as the sequencing template. TCRdb's copy holds only in-frame clones and misses some; the assay was immunoSEQ multiplex PCR. The sample includes about 210,000 clones, roughly three fifths of them seen just once. Documented treatment: oral pan-JAK inhibitor, 5-10 mg twice daily. Sequencing was performed on CD4+ T cells sorted from blood, taken between weeks 44 and 45, from a patient treated with tofacitinib. The receptors were gathered from a human donor with alopecia areata.

The chain uses TRBV30 and TRBJ2-7, with D tentatively TRBD1 or TRBD2 (7 bases each). The germline V gene has CDR1 GTSNPN and CDR2 SVGIG (reference sequence). The CDR3 totals 15 residues. V lost 0 bases and J lost 4, with 16 bases in between. The CDR3, as DNA: TGTGCCTGGAGTGTTGGCGGGGGACAGATTTACGAGCAGTACTTC. Its translation: CAWSVGGGQIYEQYF.

The sample holds a few counts of this clone. The rearrangement joins TRBV25-1 to TRBJ2-1; 8 bases fit TRBD2. This CDR3 spans 15 amino acids. Losses at the gene ends were 5 bases for V and 4 bases for J; bases not matched to a gene: 7. Germline assignment: CDR1 MGHDK and CDR2 SYGVNS. The CDR3 DNA reads TGTGCCAGCAGTTTTGTAGCGGGGAGATACAATGAGCAGTTCTTC. It codes for CASSFVAGRYNEQFF.

This rearrangement joins TRBV29-1 to TRBJ2-3, with a weak D call TRBD2 (6 bases). Germline V gene sequence: CDR1 SQVTM, CDR2 ANQGSEA. The V end was cut by 2 bases, the J end by 2 bases, with 14 bases between. This CDR3 region has 15 residues. DNA for the CDR3: TGCAGCGTTGAAAAGGGTAGCGGCCACACAGATACGCAGTATTTT. Its protein is CSVEKGSGHTDTQYF.